This section outlines one TCR beta chain sequence together with its context. Other DNA sequences within the sample encode an identical CDR3. These data are taken from a study of Ad26.COV2.S vaccination and SARS-CoV-2 variants. Treatment in this sample: 15 to 20 received Ad26.COV2.S at low or high dose, single or two shots; 5 received placebo; per-sample allocation not given. All samples were drawn on day 63, counting from the first vaccine or placebo injection. With 1 base removed from V and 1 base from J, the gap between germline ends came to 10 bases. The CDR3 loop spans 15 amino acids. Germline lookup yields CDR1 MGHRA and CDR2 YSYEKL. Produced via immunoSEQ multiplex PCR; TCRdb's table is partial and in-frame only. The profile shows about 350,000 clones, 65% to 90% of them singletons.

The TCR sequence derives from a person aged 18-65 years who received the Ad26.COV2.S COVID-19 vaccine or a placebo. The chain carries TRBV4-1 and TRBJ1-2; D might be TRBD1 (6 bases). Source: peripheral blood, taken in a trial of Ad26.COV2.S vaccine versus placebo. CDR3 loop: CASSQGPDSNYGYTF. CDR3 in DNA: TGCGCCAGCAGCCAAGGGCCGGACAGTAACTATGGCTACACCTTC.